This is a list of T cell receptor beta chains from one sample in a study of siplizumab effects on memory and regulatory T cells. Assay: immunoSEQ multiplex PCR; the TCRdb copy retains only in-frame clones and omits some. The top ten hold 0.25% of the sample, which has over 35,000 clones, approximately 88% seen once. The source material was naive CD4+ T cells sorted from blood. The receptors originated from a human donor in good health. Each CDR3 is given with its conserved first and last residue. The order of the fields is V gene, J gene, CDR3 protein.

TRBV2	TRBJ2-7	CAGRDNSYEQYF
TRBV5-1	TRBJ2-6	CASSLALSSGANVLTF
TRBV11-1	TRBJ1-4	CASSSYPGTGIEKLFF
TRBV7-6	TRBJ2-4	CASSLDGDIQYF
TRBV6-1	TRBJ1-3	CASSEPLGGYSRNTIYF
TRBV2	TRBJ2-7	CASSDGERGTYEQYF
TRBV4-2	TRBJ2-3	CASSQERAEGIISTVRYF
TRBV9	TRBJ2-7	CASSKTSGTYEQYF
TRBV7-9	TRBJ1-2	CASSSQGNYGYTF
TRBV6-1	TRBJ1-5	CASSAQGVLKQPQHF
TRBV7-8	TRBJ1-1	CASSLMGLIGYTEAFF
TRBV7-8	TRBJ1-5	CASSLTDRVGLQPQHF
TRBV5-1	TRBJ2-5	CASSSRETQYF
TRBV19	TRBJ2-7	CASSIEGAVSEQYF
TRBV4-1	TRBJ2-7	CASSQDGGLAGGHEQYF
TRBV27	TRBJ2-7	CASGYGDRANEQYF
TRBV4-2	TRBJ1-1	CASSQVRQEAFF
TRBV14	TRBJ2-5	CASSVYLGTQYF
TRBV10-3	TRBJ1-2	CAISVLQVNYGYTF
TRBV19	TRBJ2-6	CASSINAGVSANVLTF
TRBV7-9	TRBJ1-2	CASSLDLTGYGYTF
TRBV5-1	TRBJ2-7	CASSLASGVNEQYF
TRBV5-1	TRBJ2-5	CASSFARGIGQETQYF
TRBV10-3	TRBJ2-7	CAISDRGEGNEQYF
TRBV6-5	TRBJ2-7	CASSSTWTSATYEQYF
TRBV5-1	TRBJ2-7	CASSLSQGLYEQYF
TRBV18	TRBJ2-1	CASSPTGLAGGEYNEQFF
TRBV5-1	TRBJ2-5	CASSLTGLAGTQYF
TRBV5-1	TRBJ1-1	CASSFSGNTEAFF
TRBV6-5	TRBJ1-2	CASSYSLGSGMSGYTF
TRBV6-6	TRBJ1-2	CASSPRTGTDRGYTF
TRBV6-1	TRBJ2-5	CASSEFGLQETQYF
TRBV7-9	TRBJ2-1	CASSYDGRYNEQFF
TRBV19	TRBJ2-7	CASSRSAQSSSYEQYF
TRBV21-1	TRBJ1-2	CASSKNGGERRPNYGYTF
TRBV7-9	TRBJ2-2	CASSFGTRPSRELFF
TRBV21-1	TRBJ2-7	CASSKRYSAGTGLYEQYF
TRBV10-3	TRBJ2-7	CAISESGTGGDEQYF
TRBV4-2	TRBJ1-4	CASSGRPGEKLFF
TRBV2	TRBJ2-2	CASSPRQNTGELFF
TRBV4-1	TRBJ2-5	CASSPTGGQETQYF
TRBV6-1	TRBJ2-7	CASSVGVAYEQYF
TRBV5-1	TRBJ1-6	CASSLAGDNSPLHF
TRBV6-6	TRBJ1-5	CASSYGQGVNQPQHF
TRBV11-2	TRBJ2-1	CASRGVETHEQFF
TRBV7-9	TRBJ1-5	CASSPGINQPQHF
TRBV5-1	TRBJ1-1	CASSSSQEPLTNAEAFF
TRBV5-4	TRBJ2-7	CASSSQGYGYEQYF
TRBV7-9	TRBJ1-3	CASSLTQGDTIYF
TRBV5-1	TRBJ1-6	CASSLAGQGSDSPLHF
TRBV7-3	TRBJ2-3	CASSNLGLPDTQYF
TRBV15	TRBJ2-5	CATSRGGGQNFETQYF